This T cell receptor (beta chain) emerged from a study of blood T cell repertoires in COVID-19 (TCRdb year 2020). Regarding the research as a whole: Collaborator samples came from the United States, Italy and Spain and covered acute and convalescent phases of COVID-19. Where available, HLA class I and class II types were taken from metadata supplied by the sample provider and were not determined by assay-based typing. Samples came from the ongoing ImmuneRACE study (first 160 participants) plus 1,254 subjects from 6 global collaborators. The prospective study material was composed of cDNA or gDNA derived from T cells, B-cell-depleted T cells, or PBMCs. A de-identified subject ID, COVID-19 status, age in years and sex were almost always included in the sample metadata. The repertoires were made available in a free public database intended to serve as a resource for research on the immune response to SARS-CoV-2. The dataset comprised deeply sampled blood TCRbeta repertoires from subjects exposed to, actively infected with, or recovered from COVID-19. Summary of the overall study and its limitations: How much clinical and demographic metadata was included differed by source and by participant, and the metadata was provided uncurated.

Each collaborating institution followed its own protocols to collect whole blood in K2EDTA tubes. For TCRbeta analysis, collaborators shipped samples in one of three forms: frozen whole blood, isolated PBMCs, or DNA extracted from either of those sample types. The immunoSEQ Assay, a bias-controlled multiplex PCR, was used to amplify TCRbeta CDR3 regions from genomic DNA. In the source study's methods: Nucleated cell counts per sample were estimated from amplification of reference gene primers within the assay. To quantify the absolute abundance of each unique TCRbeta CDR3 rearrangement, sequence reads were collapsed and filtered. For each sample, productive Simpson clonality was calculated as the square root of Simpson's diversity index across productive rearrangements. TCRdb retrieved this table from immuneACCESS and kept in-frame rearrangements only. Not all clones are present; in checked studies, unresolved V genes account for under half, and no reason is known for the remainder. The V and J calls and clone size are taken from that table; D and trimming were inferred from the DNA. This sample gives about 190,000 clones in total; around 80% of them show up just once. In total, the top ten clones hold about 2.8% of the sample.

From a lookup of the germline V gene, CDR1 and CDR2 are KGHSH and LQKENI. The CDR3 sequence holds 14 residues, the cysteine and phenylalanine included. Left in the record is the CDR3 DNA by itself, 42 bases read in frame from the first base. Here V drops 6 bases and J drops 4 bases, and the junction holds 4 bases not matched to any gene. This clone was observed a single time. The target of this receptor is not known. The record has no base qualities; no much larger clone is one base away. The identical CDR3 is also encoded by other nucleotide sequences in the sample. The sequence is built from TRBV18 and TRBJ1-2, with 11 junctional bases fitting TRBD1. This TCR was recovered from a woman of 80 years or more with active or convalescent COVID-19. Sequencing was performed on peripheral blood. In nucleotide form, the sequence is TGTGCCAGCTCCCCCGGGACAGGGGGCTATGGCTACACCTTC. It specifies CASSPGTGGYGYTF.